This T cell receptor (beta chain) was observed in a study of T cells in Graves' hyperthyroidism and ophthalmopathy. Germline V gives CDR1 SGDLS, CDR2 YYNGEE. V lost 4 bases, J lost 6 bases, and 16 bases lay in between. CDR3 length equals 14 residues. This clonotype was counted many times. Its matching antigen is unknown. Using RNA transcripts as the source, TCR beta CDR3 regions were amplified. A set of HTBI primers served as the primers for a first-round RT-PCR of the TCR CDR3. TCRdb independently ran MiXCR on the multiplex PCR reads; one entry per CDR3 protein. The table lists about 350,000 distinct CDR3 sequences, 11% to 15% of them singletons. General observations from the study: Model-based prediction identified ophthalmopathy a median around 6.5 months prior to its onset.

J is TRBJ1-2 and V is TRBV9, with TRBD1 as a possible D gene (6 bases). The sample consisted of blood. The TCR sequence derives from a woman in her 30s with Graves' hyperthyroidism. The DNA for the CDR3 is TGTGCCAGCAGCTACAGCCAGGGGCATGATGGCTACACCTTC. This translates into CASSYSQGHDGYTF.